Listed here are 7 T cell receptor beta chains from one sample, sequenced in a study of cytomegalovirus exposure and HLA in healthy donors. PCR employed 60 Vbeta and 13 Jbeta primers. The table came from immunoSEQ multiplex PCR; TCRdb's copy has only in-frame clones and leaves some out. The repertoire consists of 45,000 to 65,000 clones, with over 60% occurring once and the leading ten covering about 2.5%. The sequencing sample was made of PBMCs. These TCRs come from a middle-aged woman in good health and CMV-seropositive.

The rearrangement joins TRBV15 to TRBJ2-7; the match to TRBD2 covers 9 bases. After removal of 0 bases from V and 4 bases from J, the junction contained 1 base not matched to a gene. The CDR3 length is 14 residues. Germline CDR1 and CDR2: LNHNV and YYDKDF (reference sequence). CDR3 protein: CATSRERGGYEQYF. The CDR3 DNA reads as TGTGCCACCAGCAGAGAGCGGGGGGGATACGAGCAGTACTTC.

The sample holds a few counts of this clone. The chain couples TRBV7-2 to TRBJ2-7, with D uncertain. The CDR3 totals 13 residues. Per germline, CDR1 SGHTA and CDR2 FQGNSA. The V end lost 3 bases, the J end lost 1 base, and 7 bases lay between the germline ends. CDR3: CASSFGGSYEQYF. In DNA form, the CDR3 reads TGTGCCAGCAGCTTTGGCGGATCCTACGAGCAGTACTTC.

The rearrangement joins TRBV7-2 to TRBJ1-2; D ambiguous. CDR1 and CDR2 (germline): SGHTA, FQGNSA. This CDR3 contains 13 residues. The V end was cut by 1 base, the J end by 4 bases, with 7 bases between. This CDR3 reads CASSLDIIYGYTF. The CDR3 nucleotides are TGTGCCAGCAGCTTAGACATAATCTATGGCTACACCTTC.

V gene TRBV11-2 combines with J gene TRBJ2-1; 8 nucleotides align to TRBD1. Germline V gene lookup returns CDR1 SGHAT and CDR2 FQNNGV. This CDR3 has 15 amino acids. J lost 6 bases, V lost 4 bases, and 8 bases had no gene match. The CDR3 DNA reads TGTGCCAGCAGCTCCCGGGACAGGAACCTCAATGAGCAGTTCTTC. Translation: CASSSRDRNLNEQFF. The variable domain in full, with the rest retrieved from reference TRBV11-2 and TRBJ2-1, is EAGVAQSPRYKIIEKRQSVAFWCNPISGHATLYWYQQILGQGPKLLIQFQNNGVVDDSQLPKDRFSAERLKGVDSTLKIQPAKLEDSAVYLCASSSRDRNLNEQFFGPGTRLTVL.

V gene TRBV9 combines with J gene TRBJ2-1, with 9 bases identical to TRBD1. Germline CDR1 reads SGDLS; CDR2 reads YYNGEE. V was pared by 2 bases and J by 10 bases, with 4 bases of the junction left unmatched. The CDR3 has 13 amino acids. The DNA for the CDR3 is TGTGCCAGCAGCGTTGGGACAGGGAACGAGCAGTTCTTC. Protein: CASSVGTGNEQFF.

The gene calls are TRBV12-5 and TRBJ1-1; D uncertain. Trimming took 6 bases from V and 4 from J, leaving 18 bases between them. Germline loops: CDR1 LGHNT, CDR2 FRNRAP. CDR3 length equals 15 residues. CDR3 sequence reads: CASGSPRGRGTEAFF. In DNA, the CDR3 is TGTGCTAGTGGCTCTCCTCGTGGACGGGGCACTGAAGCTTTCTTT.

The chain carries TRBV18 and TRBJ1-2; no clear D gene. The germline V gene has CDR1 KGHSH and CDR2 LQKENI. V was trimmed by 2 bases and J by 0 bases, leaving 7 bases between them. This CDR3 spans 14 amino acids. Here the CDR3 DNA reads TGTGCCAGCTCACCATTTACAGCTAACTATGGCTACACCTTC. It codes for CASSPFTANYGYTF.